Listed below are T cell receptor beta chains from one sample, sequenced in a study of cytotoxic CD8 clonotypes in ibrutinib-treated CLL. The repertoire was sequenced with immunoSEQ multiplex PCR; TCRdb's copy has only in-frame clones and lacks some. The sample holds just over 200,000 clones, roughly 77% seen once. Material: PBMCs, obtained after 12 months of ibrutinib treatment. These receptors originate from a human donor with chronic lymphocytic leukemia. Both conserved end residues are part of each CDR3. A D gene is named only where the DNA matches it firmly. The listing skips clone size in some rows; elsewhere it reads once, few, many or a size class.

TRBV9,NA,TRBD2,TRBJ2-3,CASSGSGRPDTQYF,TGTGCCAGCAGCGGTAGCGGGAGGCCAGATACGCAGTATTTT
TRBV30,NA,NA,TRBJ2-7,CAWSGTTSPYEQYF,TGTGCCTGGAGTGGAACTACCTCCCCCTACGAGCAGTACTTC
TRBV5-6,NA,TRBD1,TRBJ1-2,CASSYQTGGVYGYTF,TGTGCCAGCAGCTACCAGACAGGGGGGGTGTATGGCTACACCTTC
TRBV5-1,NA,NA,TRBJ1-4,CASSLGPEGVNEKLFF,TGCGCCAGCAGCTTAGGGCCTGAAGGAGTTAATGAAAAACTGTTTTTT
TRBV28,once,NA,TRBJ1-1,CASRFGQMNTEAFF,TGTGCCAGCAGGTTCGGACAGATGAACACTGAAGCTTTCTTT
TRBV11-2,few,NA,TRBJ1-2,CASSLYGTGYTF,TGTGCCAGCAGCTTATATGGGACTGGCTACACCTTC
TRBV5-1,NA,NA,TRBJ2-7,CASSLAQFYEQYF,TGCGCCAGCAGCTTGGCGCAATTCTACGAGCAGTACTTC
TRBV6-5,NA,NA,TRBJ1-1,CASSYRPKGTEAFF,TGTGCCAGCAGTTACAGACCTAAAGGCACTGAAGCTTTCTTT
TRBV5-1,once,NA,TRBJ2-7,CASSLWGDPSYEQYF,TGCGCCAGCAGCTTGTGGGGGGACCCTTCCTACGAGCAGTACTTC
TRBV19,NA,TRBD1,TRBJ1-2,CASTDLAQTGLHYGYTF,TGTGCCAGTACCGATCTGGCCCAGACAGGGTTGCACTATGGCTACACCTTC
TRBV5-1,NA,TRBD1,TRBJ1-3,CASSLEGRGYSGNTIYF,TGCGCCAGCAGCTTGGAAGGCAGGGGGTACTCTGGAAACACCATATATTTT
TRBV6-1,NA,NA,TRBJ2-7,CASSQPTATYEQYF,TGTGCCAGCAGTCAACCGACAGCTACCTACGAGCAGTACTTC
TRBV30,NA,NA,TRBJ2-1,CAWSGGGEQFF,TGTGCCTGGAGTGGGGGTGGTGAGCAGTTCTTC
TRBV9,few,TRBD2,TRBJ2-1,CASSVAEAGVMFF,TGTGCCAGCAGCGTAGCTGAAGCGGGGGTAATGTTCTTC
TRBV9,many,TRBD1,TRBJ1-1,CASSVTGQGYTEAFF,TGTGCCAGCAGCGTAACAGGACAGGGGTACACTGAAGCTTTCTTT
TRBV4-1,NA,NA,TRBJ1-2,CASSQQGIRGYGYTF,TGCGCCAGCAGCCAACAGGGGATTCGAGGCTATGGCTACACCTTC
TRBV9,NA,NA,TRBJ2-1,CASSVDSGVYNEQFF,TGTGCCAGCAGCGTAGACAGCGGTGTTTACAATGAGCAGTTCTTC
TRBV7-2,few,NA,TRBJ1-2,CASSPDKSYGYTF,TGTGCCAGCAGCCCTGATAAGAGCTATGGCTACACCTTC
TRBV5-1,NA,TRBD1,TRBJ1-5,CASSLQGDQPQHF,TGCGCCAGCAGCTTACAGGGGGATCAGCCCCAGCATTTT
TRBV15,NA,NA,TRBJ1-1,CATSRVAGYTEAFF,TGTGCCACCAGCAGAGTAGCAGGGTACACTGAAGCTTTCTTT
TRBV28,NA,NA,TRBJ2-1,CASKDHSSYNEQFF,TGTGCCAGCAAAGACCACAGCTCCTACAATGAGCAGTTCTTC
TRBV9,few,TRBD1,TRBJ1-2,CASSVTGTDYGYTF,TGTGCCAGCAGCGTAACTGGGACAGACTATGGCTACACCTTC
TRBV5-6,NA,TRBD2,TRBJ2-7,CASSLRPSGPYEQYF,TGTGCCAGCAGCTTGAGGCCTAGCGGACCCTACGAGCAGTACTTC
TRBV28,few,NA,TRBJ2-7,CASSFPQVGEREQYF,TGTGCCAGCAGTTTCCCCCAGGTCGGAGAACGCGAGCAGTACTTC
TRBV10-3,NA,TRBD1,TRBJ1-1,CAICGTGAATEAFF,TGTGCCATCTGCGGGACAGGGGCGGCCACTGAAGCTTTCTTT
TRBV2,few,TRBD1,TRBJ1-6,CASRGTGDSPLHF,TGTGCCAGCAGGGGGACAGGGGATTCACCCCTCCACTTT
TRBV28,NA,TRBD2,TRBJ2-7,CASTPSGRSEQYF,TGTGCCAGCACCCCTAGCGGGAGAAGCGAGCAGTACTTC
TRBV2,NA,NA,TRBJ2-7,CASRVWDSREQYF,TGTGCCAGCAGGGTTTGGGACTCTCGCGAGCAGTACTTC
TRBV28,NA,TRBD2,TRBJ2-3,CASVGGRFVSTDTQYF,TGTGCCTCCGTGGGCGGGAGGTTCGTTAGCACAGATACGCAGTATTTT
TRBV25-1,NA,NA,TRBJ1-1,CASSGTRNTEAFF,TGTGCCAGCAGTGGGACACGCAACACTGAAGCTTTCTTT
TRBV6-6,NA,TRBD1,TRBJ2-7,CASSHGQGANYEQYF,TGTGCCAGCAGCCATGGACAGGGGGCGAACTACGAGCAGTACTTC
TRBV28,NA,NA,TRBJ2-3,CASSPVMEITDTQYF,TGTGCCAGCAGTCCCGTAATGGAGATAACAGATACGCAGTATTTT
TRBV5-8,NA,NA,TRBJ1-1,CASSLWAHGAEAFF,TGTGCCAGCAGCTTATGGGCCCACGGGGCTGAAGCTTTCTTT
TRBV27,medium-sized,NA,TRBJ2-7,CASGVGRWWEQYF,TGTGCCAGCGGTGTGGGCCGGTGGTGGGAGCAGTACTTC
TRBV6-5,NA,TRBD2,TRBJ2-5,CASRWTSGSSETQYF,TGTGCCAGCAGGTGGACTAGCGGGAGTAGCGAGACCCAGTACTTC
TRBV6-6,NA,NA,TRBJ1-2,CASSYSSGANYGYTF,TGTGCCAGCAGTTACTCCTCGGGAGCTAACTATGGCTACACCTTC
TRBV7-3,NA,NA,TRBJ1-2,CASSLNGLGGGVGYTF,TGTGCCAGCAGCTTAAATGGGCTAGGCGGGGGAGTTGGCTACACCTTC
TRBV28,few,TRBD1,TRBJ1-4,CASSLRDRGEKLFF,TGTGCCAGCAGTTTGAGGGACAGGGGTGAAAAACTGTTTTTT
TRBV5-6,NA,TRBD1,TRBJ1-2,CASSWGQRGYTF,TGTGCCAGCAGCTGGGGACAGCGCGGCTACACCTTC
TRBV6-1,NA,TRBD1,TRBJ2-5,CASTNRQGPQETQYF,TGTGCCAGCACCAACCGACAGGGGCCCCAAGAGACCCAGTACTTC
TRBV6-6,NA,NA,TRBJ1-1,CASTDQGILAEAFF,TGTGCCAGCACCGACCAGGGGATATTGGCTGAAGCTTTCTTT
TRBV2,NA,NA,TRBJ1-2,CASSYGEAYGYTF,TGTGCCAGCAGTTATGGGGAGGCTTATGGCTACACCTTC
TRBV25-1,NA,NA,TRBJ1-1,CASSEWGSSSTEAFF,TGTGCCAGCAGTGAATGGGGCAGCTCTTCCACTGAAGCTTTCTTT
TRBV29-1,NA,NA,TRBJ2-1,CSVADSSSYNEQFF,TGCAGCGTTGCAGATAGCTCCTCCTACAATGAGCAGTTCTTC
TRBV6-6,NA,NA,TRBJ2-7,CASRLTGSYEQYF,TGTGCCAGCAGATTGACAGGTTCCTACGAGCAGTACTTC
TRBV19,NA,TRBD1,TRBJ1-2,CASSSQTGSRYGYTF,TGTGCCAGTAGTTCCCAGACAGGGAGCAGGTATGGCTACACCTTC
TRBV25-1,few,NA,TRBJ2-2,CASSRDTGELFF,TGTGCCAGCAGCCGCGACACCGGGGAGCTGTTTTTT
TRBV6-5,NA,NA,TRBJ2-7,CASSMQGGEQYF,TGTGCCAGCAGTATGCAAGGTGGCGAGCAGTACTTC
TRBV19,NA,TRBD1,TRBJ2-7,CASSRTGMIWEQYF,TGTGCCAGTAGCCGGACAGGGATGATATGGGAGCAGTACTTC
TRBV18,NA,TRBD1,TRBJ2-7,CASSPSSGQDSSYEQYF,TGTGCCAGCTCACCATCCTCTGGACAGGACAGCTCCTACGAGCAGTACTTC